Below are 25 T cell receptor beta chains sequenced from a single sample in a study of cytomegalovirus exposure and HLA in healthy donors. This PCR relied on a set of 60 Vbeta primers and 13 Jbeta primers. The repertoire was sequenced with immunoSEQ multiplex PCR; TCRdb's copy has only in-frame clones and lacks some. The sample lists under 200,000 clones; around three quarters were seen once. The sequenced sample was PBMCs. Receptor source: a man aged 25-40 years in good health and CMV-seronegative.

The count of this clone is one. The junction and the germline gene differ at one end; a read error may be behind it. This chain joins TRBV5-1 and TRBJ1-1, with D unresolved. Looked up from germline, CDR1 is SGHRS and CDR2 is YFSETQ. CDR3 length: 14 residues. The CDR3 sequence is CASSLGLMNAEAFF. The DNA for the CDR3 is TGCGCCAGCAGCTTGGGACTGATGAACGCTGAAGCTTTCTTT.

This clone was picked up one time. The chain employs TRBV4-1 and TRBJ2-7; D perhaps matches TRBD1 (5 bases). This CDR3 contains 15 residues. Trimming left V 1 base short and J 1 base short, with 11 bases between. Germline V CDR1 and CDR2: MGHRA, YSYEKL. CDR3 loop: CASSQAGDRSYEQYF. The CDR3 nucleotides read TGCGCCAGCAGCCAAGCTGGAGACAGATCCTACGAGCAGTACTTC.

CDR3 in DNA: TGTGCCAGCAGCTTAAAGACTAGCGGGGGTGGTACAGATACGCAGTATTTT. The encoded protein is CASSLKTSGGGTDTQYF. The V call is TRBV5-4, the J call TRBJ2-3; TRBD2 matches at 12 bases. The V segment lost 2 bases and the J segment 3 bases; nucleotides outside the gene matches: 7. The V gene's germline CDR1 is SGHNT and CDR2 YYREEE (reference sequence). There are 17 residues in the CDR3.

CDR3 DNA: TGTGCCAGCAATCCAGACCGGGACAGATTTTCCTACGAGCAGTACTTC. It codes for CASNPDRDRFSYEQYF. The chain is built from TRBV2 and TRBJ2-7, with 7 bases fitting TRBD1. CDR3 size: 16 residues. V trimming: 7 bases; J trimming: 1 base; junction bases outside the gene matches: 13. The germline CDR1 and CDR2 sequences are SNHLY and FYNNEI. Looking up the rest from reference TRBV2 and TRBJ2-7 gives the full variable domain: EPEVTQTPSHQVTQMGQEVILRCVPISNHLYFYWYRQILGQKVEFLVSFYNNEISEKSEIFDDQFSVERPDGSNFTLKIRSTKLEDSAMYFCASNPDRDRFSYEQYFGPGTRLTVT.

The rearrangement joins TRBV7-9 to TRBJ1-1, with D maybe TRBD1 (5 bases). V was clipped by 1 base and J by 1 base, with 16 bases between them. CDR3 length equals 17 residues. From germline, CDR1 is SEHNR and CDR2 FQNEAQ (reference sequence). CDR3 region: CASSLGGVGGANTEAFF. The CDR3 nucleotides are TGTGCCAGCAGCTTAGGGGGGGTCGGCGGAGCGAACACTGAAGCTTTCTTT.

This clone occurred a few times. The rearrangement uses TRBV10-3 and TRBJ2-1; 12 bases fit TRBD2. Per germline, CDR1 ENHRY and CDR2 SYGVKD. The CDR3 runs 14 residues. Germline trimming cut 9 bases from V and 8 bases from J; bases unmatched to any gene: 8. The CDR3 sequence: CAIAGLAGAYEQFF. The DNA for the CDR3 is TGTGCCATAGCGGGACTAGCGGGTGCCTATGAGCAGTTCTTC.

The rearrangement links TRBV10-3 to TRBJ1-2, with 7 nucleotides matching TRBD1. Germline lookup yields CDR1 ENHRY and CDR2 SYGVKD. This CDR3 has 12 amino acids. The V gene end was trimmed by 6 bases and the J gene end by 7 bases; junction bases not matched to a gene: 5. The CDR3 protein is CAISTGEVGYTF. Here the CDR3 DNA reads TGTGCCATCAGCACAGGGGAGGTTGGCTACACCTTC.

In the case of this clone: Other DNA sequences in the sample encode the same CDR3. The V gene is TRBV27, the J gene TRBJ2-7; TRBD1 matches at 9 bases. Germline V gives CDR1 MNHEY, CDR2 SMNVEV (reference sequence). Unmatched junction bases numbered 2, after V lost 3 bases and J lost 2 bases. The length of the CDR3 is 14 residues. The CDR3 DNA reads as TGTGCCAGCAGTTTGGGACAGGGTGCCTACGAGCAGTACTTC. Translating gives CASSLGQGAYEQYF.

V is TRBV11-2 and J is TRBJ2-1; TRBD2 matches 12 bases. Germline assignment: CDR1 SGHAT and CDR2 FQNNGV. The CDR3 is 15 residues long. V lost 8 bases, J lost 7 bases, and 9 bases stayed unmatched. The CDR3, as DNA: TGTGCCAGCCGTCCTGGACTAGCGGGGAAAAATGAGCAGTTCTTC. The encoded protein is CASRPGLAGKNEQFF.

This clone was seen at least ten times. V is TRBV6-5 and J is TRBJ1-5; D is uncertain. With 2 bases removed from V and 7 bases from J, the gap between germline ends came to 9 bases. Germline CDR1 MNHEY, CDR2 SVGAGI. The CDR3 consists of 13 residues. CDR3 amino acids: CASSYELEQPQHF. The DNA of the CDR3 is TGTGCCAGCAGTTACGAGCTTGAGCAGCCCCAGCATTTT.

This sequence joins TRBV6-1 and TRBJ1-5; 9 positions match TRBD1. CDR1 and CDR2 (germline): MNHNS, SASEGT. This CDR3 has 16 amino acids. Trimming removed 3 bases from V and 4 bases from J; junction bases left unmatched: 7. The DNA for the CDR3 is TGTGCCAGCAGTGATCGGGGGACAGGGTTAAATCAGCCCCAGCATTTT. Translating it yields CASSDRGTGLNQPQHF.

The chain has TRBV5-1 and TRBJ2-2; 11 bases line up with TRBD2. This CDR3 region has 16 residues. Germline V CDR1 and CDR2: SGHRS, YFSETQ. With V trimmed by 4 bases and J by 0 bases, 2 bases remained unmatched. CDR3 protein: CASSGGLAANTGELFF. CDR3 sequence (DNA): TGCGCCAGCAGCGGGGGACTAGCGGCGAACACCGGGGAGCTGTTTTTT.

With respect to this clone: One end of the junction varies from germline; a read error may be responsible. Within the sample, other DNA sequences also encode this same CDR3. The V and J genes are TRBV19 and TRBJ2-5; 8 bases match TRBD1. CDR1 and CDR2 from the germline V gene are LNHDA and SQIVND (reference sequence). The CDR3 is 18 amino acids. For the CDR3, the DNA is TGTGCCAGCAGTATTAAAGGGTTCGGGGGACAGGCCCAAGAGACCCAGTACTTC. Protein sequence: CASSIKGFGGQAQETQYF.

The V and J genes are TRBV6-1 and TRBJ1-2; 7 bases agree with TRBD1. Germline lookup yields CDR1 MNHNS and CDR2 SASEGT. This CDR3 is built from 14 residues. The V gene end was trimmed by 2 bases and the J gene end by 4 bases; junction bases not matched to a gene: 4. The CDR3 sequence is CASSEPGTAYGYTF. CDR3 in DNA: TGTGCCAGCAGTGAACCCGGGACAGCCTATGGCTACACCTTC.

With regard to this clone: Other DNA sequences of this sample code for an identical CDR3. The chain joins TRBV29-1 to TRBJ2-5; perhaps TRBD2 as D (6 bases). This CDR3 spans 12 amino acids. Trimming removed 6 bases from V and 5 bases from J, with 13 bases in between. The germline CDR1 and CDR2 sequences are SQVTM and ANQGSEA. The CDR3 sequence: CSVGGGGETQYF. The DNA of the CDR3 is TGCAGCGTCGGGGGTGGGGGGGAGACCCAGTACTTC.

V gene TRBV6-6 combines with J gene TRBJ1-5; D ambiguous. The CDR3 is 14 residues long. The germline V gene encodes CDR1 MNHNY and CDR2 SVGAGI (reference sequence). V lost 6 bases, J lost 7 bases, and 16 bases lay in between. The CDR3 coding sequence is TGTGCCAGCAGCCCCCGTCTCCTACGGCAGCCCCAGCATTTT. Translated: CASSPRLLRQPQHF.

The chain has TRBV5-1 and TRBJ2-5; 11 nucleotides align to TRBD2. Germline V lookup: CDR1 SGHRS, CDR2 YFSETQ. V lost 4 bases, J lost 5 bases, and 4 bases stayed unmatched. The CDR3 sequence is 14 residues long. The CDR3 loop is CASSRGTSGETQYF. In nucleotides, the CDR3 is TGCGCCAGCAGCAGGGGGACTAGCGGCGAGACCCAGTACTTC. The full variable domain, in which reference TRBV5-1 and TRBJ2-5 provide the parts outside the CDR3, is KAGVTQTPRYLIKTRGQQVTLSCSPISGHRSVSWYQQTPGQGLQFLFEYFSETQRNKGNFPGRFSGRQFSNSRSEMNVSTLELGDSALYLCASSRGTSGETQYFGPGTRLLVL.

This clone was seen a few times. The V call is TRBV28, the J call TRBJ2-1, with TRBD2 matching 12 bases. The germline V gene has CDR1 MDHEN and CDR2 SYDVKM. V lost 8 bases to trimming and J lost 8 bases; unmatched junction nucleotides: 10. The CDR3 is 15 residues long. In DNA, the CDR3 is TGTGCCAGCTCTTTTGGGTCTAGCGGGAGGGATGAGCAGTTCTTC. Protein: CASSFGSSGRDEQFF.

V is TRBV28 and J is TRBJ2-4; D is ambiguous. The CDR3 extends over 13 amino acids. Trimming removed 6 bases from V and 8 bases from J, with 14 bases in between. Germline loops: CDR1 MDHEN, CDR2 SYDVKM. The CDR3 is CASSIWSEDIQYF. CDR3 in DNA: TGTGCCAGCAGCATCTGGTCCGAGGACATTCAGTACTTC.

The CDR3 DNA is TGCGCCAGCAGCCCAGGGACTAGCGGGAGTGGCGGGGAGCTGTTTTTT. Its translation is CASSPGTSGSGGELFF. The V gene is TRBV5-1, the J gene TRBJ2-2, with 14 positions matching TRBD2. The trim removed 4 bases at V and 7 bases at J, leaving 6 bases unmatched. The CDR3 totals 16 residues. CDR1 is SGHRS and CDR2 is YFSETQ in the germline V gene.

The chain is built from TRBV27 and TRBJ1-3, with D possibly being TRBD1 (5 bases). The V end lost 6 bases, the J end lost 4 bases, and 13 bases lay between the germline ends. Germline loops: CDR1 MNHEY, CDR2 SMNVEV (reference sequence). This CDR3 region has 14 residues. CDR3 in amino acids: CASRTTGAGNTIYF. CDR3 DNA: TGTGCCAGCAGAACTACAGGAGCGGGAAACACCATATATTTT.

A single count supports this clone. The chain links TRBV6-4 to TRBJ1-2; 7 bases are a match to TRBD1. This CDR3 has 15 amino acids. Germline V CDR1 and CDR2: MRHNA, SNTAGT. With V trimmed by 0 bases and J by 4 bases, 5 bases remained unmatched. The CDR3 reads CASSDSPGQSYGYTF. CDR3 DNA sequence: TGTGCCAGCAGTGACTCGCCGGGACAGTCCTATGGCTACACCTTC.

The rearrangement links TRBV13 to TRBJ2-7, with TRBD2 matching over 7 bases. The CDR3 totals 14 residues. Germline V gives CDR1 PRHDT, CDR2 FYEKMQ (reference sequence). V lost 3 bases to trimming and J lost 2 bases; unmatched junction nucleotides: 4. The CDR3 nucleotides read TGTGCCAGCAGCTTTGGCGCGGGAGCCTACGAGCAGTACTTC. This gives the protein CASSFGAGAYEQYF.

The chain is built from TRBV5-4 and TRBJ2-2, with 11 bases lining up with TRBD2. Germline-derived CDR1 and CDR2 are SGHNT and YYREEE (reference sequence). V was pared by 4 bases and J by 5 bases, with 4 bases of the junction left unmatched. CDR3 size: 15 residues. CDR3 DNA sequence: TGTGCCAGCAGCCTTAGCGGGAGGGAAACCGGGGAGCTGTTTTTT. This codes for CASSLSGRETGELFF.

Written as DNA, the CDR3 is TGTGCCAGTAGTACACGGACAGGGAGTACCTCCTACAATGAGCAGTTCTTC. This translates into CASSTRTGSTSYNEQFF. The V call is TRBV19, the J call TRBJ2-1, with 8 bases fitting TRBD1. The CDR3 is made up of 17 amino acids. V was pared by 4 bases and J by 0 bases, with 8 bases of the junction left unmatched. Per germline, CDR1 LNHDA and CDR2 SQIVND (reference sequence).